This T cell receptor (beta chain) emerged from a study of Tregs in tolerant kidney transplant recipients. Whole-study results and caveats: Few patients were studied, so findings need validation in larger groups. Expanding Tregs on activated donor B cells appeared to best identify donor-specific TCRbeta clones. This study did not directly address biological reproducibility.

Germline V gene lookup returns CDR1 SGDLS and CDR2 YYNGEE. The CDR3 contains 15 residues. The V and J ends lost 4 bases and 1 base respectively, with 13 bases between them. With regard to this clone: Its antigen is not known.

Here immunoSEQ multiplex PCR was the method, and the copy in TCRdb shows in-frame clones only, minus some. The sample lists 92,000 or so clones, approximately 94% occurring once. Sequencing was done on a sample of CD8+ T cells from blood. The V and J genes are TRBV9 and TRBJ2-3; perhaps TRBD2 as D (5 bases). This TCR was recovered from a human donor in good health. CDR3 loop: CASSPKEVGTDTQYF. CDR3 DNA sequence: TGTGCCAGCAGCCCGAAGGAGGTAGGCACAGATACGCAGTATTTT.